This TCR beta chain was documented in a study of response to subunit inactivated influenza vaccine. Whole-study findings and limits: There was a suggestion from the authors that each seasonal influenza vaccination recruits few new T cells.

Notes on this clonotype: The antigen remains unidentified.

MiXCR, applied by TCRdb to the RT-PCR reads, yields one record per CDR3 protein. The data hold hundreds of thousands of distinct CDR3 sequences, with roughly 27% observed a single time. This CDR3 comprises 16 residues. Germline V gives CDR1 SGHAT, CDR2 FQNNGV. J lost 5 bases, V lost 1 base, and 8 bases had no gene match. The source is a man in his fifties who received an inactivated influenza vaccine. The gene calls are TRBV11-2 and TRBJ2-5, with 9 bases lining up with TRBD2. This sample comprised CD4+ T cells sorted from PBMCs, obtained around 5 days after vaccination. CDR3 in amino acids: CASSLVGSGGLETQYF. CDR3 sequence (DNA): TGTGCCAGCAGCTTAGTTGGGAGCGGGGGGTTGGAGACCCAGTACTTC. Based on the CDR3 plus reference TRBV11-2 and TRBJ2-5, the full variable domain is EAGVAQSPRYKIIEKRQSVAFWCNPISGHATLYWYQQILGQGPKLLIQFQNNGVVDDSQLPKDRFSAERLKGVDSTLKIQPAKLEDSAVYLCASSLVGSGGLETQYFGPGTRLLVL.